This T cell receptor beta chain comes out of a study of CD8 T cells in Susac syndrome. Study-wide findings and caveats: That the number of individuals in its TCR sequencing and HLA analysis was relatively small was acknowledged by the study.

Random hexamers were used to reverse transcribe roughly 0.45 to 1 ug of RNA. Amplification of TCR beta CDR3 across 54 Vbeta and 13 Jbeta was performed with immunoSEQ multiplex PCR. MiXCR, run by TCRdb on the immunoSEQ multiplex PCR reads, gives a single entry per CDR3 protein. The repertoire has 400,000 to 550,000 distinct CDR3 sequences, more than 70% of them found once; the top ten carry about 0.1%. The patients who served as multiple sclerosis controls were treatment-naive and had stable or active relapsing-remitting disease that fulfilled the revised McDonald criteria. The authors negatively isolated CD8+ and CD4+ T cells and FACS-enriched TEMRA cells. The germline V gene encodes CDR1 MGHDK and CDR2 SYGVNS. There are 14 residues in the CDR3. Trimming stripped 3 bases from V and 6 bases from J, with 9 bases between. Notes on this clonotype: What it recognizes is unknown.

Source material: CD8+ T cells from PBMCs. The receptor's source is a human donor with multiple sclerosis. The rearrangement joins TRBV25-1 to TRBJ1-6; D is unclear. CDR3 nucleotides: TGTGCCAGCAGTGATCAGTACAGTAATTCACCCCTCCACTTT. Residues: CASSDQYSNSPLHF.